A single sample is the source of the 29 T cell receptor beta chains below, sequenced in a study of T cell repertoires in aging, cancer and after chemotherapy (dated by TCRdb to the late 2010s). Instead of sorted cells or RNA, genomic DNA extracted from peripheral blood served as the source for amplifying TCR beta rearrangements. Sequenced on an Illumina MiSeq. Rearranged TRB sequences spanning V, D and J segments were amplified in a multiplex touch-down PCR with a mixed TRB-A/B primer pool. The raw public data were reprocessed by TCRdb itself: fastp quality trimming at Q25, MiXCR clonotype calling, in-frame beta chains only. Entries that share a CDR3 protein sequence are merged under the most common genes and DNA. Within this sample are over 6,000 distinct CDR3 sequences, with about 35% of them counted one time only. The ten largest clones take up roughly 5% of the sample. The sample taken for sequencing was blood. These receptors were obtained from a human donor in good health.

This clonotype is labeled medium-sized (0.01 to 0.1%). The chain uses TRBV19 and TRBJ2-6; 9 nucleotides line up with TRBD1. CDR1 is LNHDA and CDR2 is SQIVND in the germline V gene (reference sequence). The length of the CDR3 is 17 residues. V was pared by 8 bases and J by 3 bases, with 11 bases of the junction left unmatched. The DNA for the CDR3 is TGTGCCAGTCGGTCCCGGGACAGGGTTAGTGGGGCCAACGTCCTGACTTTC. This encodes CASRSRDRVSGANVLTF.

CDR3 sequence: CASSFPFLASGGLGDTQYF. The DNA of the CDR3 is TGTGCCAGCAGTTTTCCGTTTTTGGCTAGCGGGGGGTTAGGAGATACGCAGTATTTT. This chain joins TRBV12-3 or TRBV12-4 and TRBJ2-3, with TRBD2 matching over 11 bases. Losses at the gene ends were 3 bases for V and 5 bases for J; bases not matched to a gene: 16. CDR3 length: 19 amino acids.

The V call is TRBV5-6, the J call TRBJ2-2; the D gene is possibly TRBD2 (6 bases). This CDR3 is 20 amino acids long. V was shortened by 0 bases and J by 0 bases, with 21 bases between the two germline ends. Germline-derived CDR1 and CDR2 are SGHDT and YYEEEE. CDR3 loop: CASSLEPWKDYLPNTGELFF. CDR3 DNA: TGTGCCAGCAGCTTGGAGCCTTGGAAGGACTACCTTCCGAACACCGGGGAGCTGTTTTTT.

By sample fraction, this clonotype is medium-sized. The V gene is TRBV29-1, the J gene TRBJ1-1, with TRBD1 identical over 7 bases. Looked up from germline, CDR1 is SQVTM and CDR2 is ANQGSEA. V shed 6 bases, J shed 5 bases, and the junction held 6 bases outside the gene matches. The CDR3 covers 12 residues. CDR3 bases: TGCAGCGTCGGGACAGAGGGGACTGAAGCTTTCTTT. Residues: CSVGTEGTEAFF.

This clonotype came up a few times. This chain joins TRBV15 and TRBJ2-7, with D maybe TRBD2 (5 bases). This CDR3 spans 13 amino acids. Germline CDR1 LNHNV, CDR2 YYDKDF (reference sequence). V lost 0 bases to trimming and J lost 5 bases, with 8 bases between them. The CDR3 DNA sequence: TGTGCCACCAGCAGAGACCCTAGCAACGAGCAGTACTTC. This gives the protein CATSRDPSNEQYF.

Of note for this clonotype: The junction shows a germline mismatch at one end, possibly a read error. The chain is built from TRBV5-3 and TRBJ2-7, with 9 bases lining up with TRBD2. TRBV5-3 is labeled an ORF, and its function is uncertain. CDR3 length: 15 residues. Here the CDR3 reads CASSLGLAVPYEQYF. Written as DNA, the CDR3 is TGCGCCAGCAGCTTGGGACTAGCCGTTCCCTACGAGCAGTACTTC.

V and J are TRBV6-2 or TRBV6-3 and TRBJ2-1, with 8 bases fitting TRBD2. V gave up 0 bases and J gave up 5 bases; unmatched junction bases: 9. This CDR3 has 17 amino acids. Germline assignment: CDR1 MNHEY and CDR2 SVGEGT. CDR3 nucleotides: TGTGCCAGCAGTTACTCGGTACGCCTAGCGGGTGACAATGAGCAGTTCTTC. This codes for CASSYSVRLAGDNEQFF.

This chain joins TRBV6-6 and TRBJ2-7; D is uncertain. The ends were cut back, 6 bases at V and 5 bases at J, with 14 bases in the middle. This CDR3 has 13 residues. The V gene's germline CDR1 is MNHNY and CDR2 SVGAGI (reference sequence). The CDR3 sequence: CASRSDIRDEQYF. The CDR3 DNA follows: TGTGCCAGCAGATCCGATATTCGGGACGAGCAGTACTTC.

About this clonotype itself: This clone may be a read error of a much larger clone one base away. This chain connects TRBV29-1 to TRBJ2-2; D uncertain. Trimming cost V 5 bases and J 6 bases, with 13 bases left between them. Germline V gene sequence: CDR1 SQVTM, CDR2 ANQGSEA. The CDR3 sequence is 13 residues long. CDR3 in amino acids: CSVRPSGAGELFF. CDR3 nucleotides: TGCAGCGTTCGACCGAGTGGCGCCGGGGAGCTGTTTTTT.

The chain uses TRBV20-1 and TRBJ2-7, with a possible D match to TRBD1 (5 bases). Trimming took off 6 bases at V and 0 bases at J, with 21 bases between the two ends. Per germline, CDR1 DFQATT and CDR2 SNEGSKA (reference sequence). The CDR3 sequence is 16 residues long. CDR3 nucleotides: TGCAGTGCCGTATCCCTGGGGCGACTGAGCTCCTACGAGCAGTACTTC. This gives the protein CSAVSLGRLSSYEQYF.

The J gene is TRBJ1-2, the V gene TRBV15; D gene ambiguous. Germline CDR1 and CDR2: LNHNV and YYDKDF (reference sequence). The CDR3 spans 13 residues. The V end was cut by 3 bases, the J end by 7 bases, with 12 bases between. As DNA, the CDR3 is TGTGCCACCAGCAGGGGTCCGAGGAGTGGCTACACCTTC. The encoded protein is CATSRGPRSGYTF.

This chain joins TRBV12-3 or TRBV12-4 and TRBJ1-6; TRBD1 might be the D (5 bases). Between the trimmed V and J ends, which lost 6 bases and 0 bases, there was a span of 18 bases. The CDR3 length is 18 residues. The CDR3 coding sequence is TGTGCCAGCAGACGAGGGGTCGGTCAGAGCTCCTATAATTCACCCCTCCACTTT. It translates to CASRRGVGQSSYNSPLHF.

This clonotype was picked up one time. CDR3: CASSPKRRQTQYF. The CDR3, as DNA: TGTGCCAGCAGTCCCAAGAGGAGACAGACCCAGTACTTC. The J gene is TRBJ2-5, the V gene TRBV6-5; D call uncertain. The CDR3 totals 13 residues. Germline values: CDR1 MNHEY, CDR2 SVGAGI. Trimming removed 5 bases at V and 6 bases at J, with 13 bases between.

As DNA, the CDR3 is TGTGCCAGTGGGACAGGGGAGACCGGGGAGCTGTTTTTT. The encoded protein is CASGTGETGELFF. J is TRBJ2-2 and V is TRBV6-6, with 10 nucleotides matching TRBD1. V lost 9 bases, J lost 5 bases, and 3 bases stayed unmatched. Germline CDR1 reads MNHNY; CDR2 reads SVGAGI (reference sequence). The CDR3 runs to 13 residues.

This chain joins TRBV6-1 and TRBJ1-5, with D perhaps matching TRBD1 (5 bases). This CDR3 is built from 15 residues. The ends were cut back, 0 bases at V and 1 base at J, with 7 bases in the middle. CDR1 and CDR2 from the germline V gene are MNHNS and SASEGT. The DNA for the CDR3 is TGTGCCAGCAGTGAAGCGAGACAGAGCAATCAGCCCCAGCATTTT. Amino acids: CASSEARQSNQPQHF.

This chain uses TRBV5-1 with TRBJ2-7; the D gene is possibly TRBD2 (5 bases). The V and J ends lost 4 bases and 1 base respectively, with 18 bases between them. This CDR3 is 16 amino acids long. Germline-derived CDR1 and CDR2 are SGHRS and YFSETQ. As DNA, the CDR3 is TGCGCCAGCAGCCCCATGGGAGCGGTGGTATCCTACGAGCAGTACTTC. Translated, it gives CASSPMGAVVSYEQYF.

This rearrangement joins TRBV27 to TRBJ2-1; D is possibly TRBD2 (5 bases). V gave up 6 bases and J gave up 3 bases, with 15 bases separating them. CDR1 and CDR2 (germline): MNHEY, SMNVEV (reference sequence). CDR3 length: 15 amino acids. CDR3 nucleotides: TGTGCCAGCAGCCTTCGGTCCGGGGTCTACAATGAGCAGTTCTTC. This codes for CASSLRSGVYNEQFF.

By share, this clonotype counts as large. The gene calls are TRBV11-1 and TRBJ2-5, with 7 bases matching TRBD1. V lost 5 bases to trimming and J lost 3 bases; unmatched junction nucleotides: 9. The CDR3 is made up of 15 amino acids. From germline, CDR1 is SGHAT and CDR2 FQDESV (reference sequence). The CDR3 loop reads CASSLYGTDKETQYF. In DNA form, the CDR3 reads TGTGCCAGCAGCCTCTACGGGACAGACAAAGAGACCCAGTACTTC.

Regarding this clonotype: It may be a read error: a sequence one base away is much more abundant. V and J are TRBV30 and TRBJ2-3; D is ambiguous. The germline V and J ends were trimmed by 5 bases and 9 bases, with 15 bases remaining between them. The CDR3 consists of 12 residues. Germline values: CDR1 GTSNPN, CDR2 SVGIG (reference sequence). CDR3 protein: CAWWTRSNTQYF. The CDR3 bases are TGTGCCTGGTGGACCCGAAGCAACACGCAGTATTTT. Full variable domain (missing parts from reference TRBV30 and TRBJ2-3): SQTIHQWPATLVQPVGSPLSLECTVEGTSNPNLYWYRQAAGRGLQLLFYSVGIGQISSEVPQNLSASRPQDRQFILSSKKLLLSDSGFYLCAWWTRSNTQYFGPGTRLTVL.

This chain links TRBV18 with TRBJ2-7, with D maybe TRBD1 (5 bases). The V end lost 2 bases, the J end lost 4 bases, and 12 bases lay between the germline ends. The germline V gene encodes CDR1 KGHSH and CDR2 LQKENI. This CDR3 has 14 amino acids. CDR3 sequence (DNA): TGTGCCAGCTCACCAGCCGGACATTTATACGAGCAGTACTTC. Its protein product is CASSPAGHLYEQYF.

This clonotype was observed a handful of times. In DNA form, the CDR3 reads TGTGCCAGCAGCTCCCCGCCGTGGTCCGGGAGCCAAGAGACCCAGTACTTC. This sequence encodes CASSSPPWSGSQETQYF. The chain recombines TRBV7-9 with TRBJ2-5, with D maybe TRBD2 (6 bases). V lost 4 bases, J lost 1 base, and 19 bases lay in between. The CDR3 spans 17 residues. The germline V gene has CDR1 SEHNR and CDR2 FQNEAQ (reference sequence).

The V gene is TRBV7-9, the J gene TRBJ2-3, with 9 bases fitting TRBD2. The germline V gene encodes CDR1 SEHNR and CDR2 FQNEAQ (reference sequence). Losses at the gene ends were 3 bases for V and 4 bases for J; bases not matched to a gene: 17. The CDR3 has 19 amino acids. The CDR3 loop is CASSFGSRLRAGGPDTQYF. The CDR3 DNA follows: TGTGCCAGCAGCTTCGGCTCTCGCCTCCGAGCGGGAGGTCCAGATACGCAGTATTTT.

This chain joins TRBV6-6 and TRBJ1-3; the D is unclear. Germline CDR1 and CDR2: MNHNY and SVGAGI (reference sequence). The CDR3 spans 13 residues. Trimming took 2 bases from V and 8 from J, leaving 10 bases between them. The CDR3 bases are TGTGCCAGCAGTTACGCGGGCCGGGACACCATATATTTT. It yields the protein CASSYAGRDTIYF.

The chain couples TRBV5-1 to TRBJ2-5; TRBD2 agrees at 10 bases. This CDR3 is built from 16 residues. Germline V gene lookup returns CDR1 SGHRS and CDR2 YFSETQ. The ends lost 0 bases at V and 3 bases at J; junction bases unmatched: 5. As DNA, the CDR3 is TGCGCCAGCAGCTTGGGGGGGCTAGCGGGGGAAGAGACCCAGTACTTC. Translation gives CASSLGGLAGEETQYF.

The chain links TRBV30 to TRBJ2-5, with unresolved D. The ends were cut back, 2 bases at V and 6 bases at J, with 10 bases in the middle. Germline loops: CDR1 GTSNPN, CDR2 SVGIG (reference sequence). The CDR3 spans 12 residues. The DNA of the CDR3 is TGTGCCTGGAGTCTAAGATCCCAGACCCAGTACTTC. It is translated as CAWSLRSQTQYF. The whole variable domain, filled in from reference TRBV30 and TRBJ2-5, reads SQTIHQWPATLVQPVGSPLSLECTVEGTSNPNLYWYRQAAGRGLQLLFYSVGIGQISSEVPQNLSASRPQDRQFILSSKKLLLSDSGFYLCAWSLRSQTQYFGPGTRLLVL.

By share of the sample, this clonotype is medium-sized. The V call is TRBV19, the J call TRBJ2-3, with D possibly being TRBD1 (6 bases). CDR3 size: 13 residues. The germline V and J ends were trimmed by 5 bases and 5 bases, with 11 bases remaining between them. The germline gives CDR1 LNHDA, CDR2 SQIVND (reference sequence). The CDR3 nucleotides read TGTGCCAGTAGTCTTATACAGGGAGATACGCAGTATTTT. Protein: CASSLIQGDTQYF.

This clonotype is judged large. The chain couples TRBV29-1 to TRBJ2-1, with D maybe TRBD1 (5 bases). Trimming stripped 6 bases from V and 6 bases from J, with 15 bases between. Germline CDR1 is SQVTM and CDR2 is ANQGSEA. CDR3 size: 13 residues. Written as DNA, the CDR3 is TGCAGCGTCGACTCGCAGGGTCTCAATGAGCAGTTCTTC. It yields the protein CSVDSQGLNEQFF.

The chain uses TRBV27 and TRBJ1-2; 8 nucleotides agree with TRBD1. The CDR3 runs to 15 residues. The germline CDR1 and CDR2 sequences are MNHEY and SMNVEV (reference sequence). V shed 0 bases, J shed 7 bases, and the junction held 7 bases outside the gene matches. The CDR3 region has the DNA TGTGCCAGCAGTTTATCGTTTAGAGGACAGGGTGGCTACACCTTC. This encodes CASSLSFRGQGGYTF.

In the case of this clonotype: Mismatch with germline at one junction end may stem from a read error. J is TRBJ2-3 and V is TRBV13, with a tentative D call TRBD2 (6 bases). This CDR3 spans 15 amino acids. The germline V gene encodes CDR1 PRHDT and CDR2 FYEKMQ (reference sequence). The CDR3 protein is CASSLRAGSTDTQYF. The CDR3 nucleotides read TGCGCCAGCAGCCTGCGGGCGGGAAGCACAGATACGCAGTATTTT.